This T cell receptor beta chain comes out of a study of blood T cell repertoires in COVID-19 (dated by TCRdb to the early 2020s). The study in broad terms: The collaborator samples originated in the United States, Italy and Spain and spanned the acute and convalescent phases of COVID-19. The prospective study material was composed of cDNA or gDNA derived from T cells, B-cell-depleted T cells, or PBMCs. The dataset comprised deeply sampled blood TCRbeta repertoires from subjects exposed to, actively infected with, or recovered from COVID-19. The repertoires were released in a freely available public database meant as a resource for research on the immune response to SARS-CoV-2. The samples were drawn from the first 160 participants of the ongoing ImmuneRACE study and from 950 to 1,500 subjects provided by 6 global collaborators. The sample metadata nearly always contained a de-identified subject ID, COVID-19 status, age in years and sex. Where available, HLA class I and class II types were taken from metadata supplied by the sample provider and were not determined by assay-based typing.

A second Seattle source provided samples from volunteer blood donors who had recovered from COVID-19. Whole blood was collected in K2EDTA tubes by collaborating institutions according to the institutions' own protocols. For TCRbeta analysis, collaborator samples were shipped as frozen whole blood, as isolated PBMCs, or as DNA extracted from either sample type. Overall results and qualifications from the work: The quantity of clinical and demographic metadata differed by source and by participant and was supplied without curation.

The CDR3 starts with the cysteine, ends with the phenylalanine, and has 14 residues. Only the CDR3 part of the read is kept: 42 bases, read in frame from the first base. Trimming removed 1 base from V and 0 bases from J, leaving 6 bases between the germline ends. CDR1 and CDR2, per the germline V gene, are SGHAT and FQNNGV. TCRbeta CDR3 regions were amplified from genomic DNA by means of the immunoSEQ Assay, a bias-controlled multiplex PCR. As for the original processing: The number of nucleated cells in each sample was estimated by amplification of reference gene primers within the assay. To quantify the absolute abundance of each unique TCRbeta CDR3 rearrangement, sequence reads were collapsed and filtered. For each sample, productive Simpson clonality was calculated as the square root of Simpson's diversity index over productive rearrangements. As stored in TCRdb, this immuneACCESS dataset retains in-frame rearrangements with V and J assigned. A fraction of the clones does not appear; measured against another copy, unresolved V genes explain less than half of the discrepancy, and the remainder lacks a known reason. That table is the source of V, J and clone size, and D and trimming were worked out from the DNA. In all, the sample holds about 190,000 clones, and more than 60% of those were seen once. The biggest ten clones account for approximately 13% of the sample.

Concerning this clone: Its target antigen remains unknown. No much larger clone exists at a distance of one base, and base qualities are not known.

The sequence derives from a man aged 50-59 years who had recovered from COVID-19. Source material: peripheral blood. The V and J segments used are TRBV11-2 and TRBJ2-5, with the D gene too uncertain to name. The CDR3 region reads CASSLGIDQETQYF. The sequenced DNA is TGTGCCAGCAGCTTAGGTATCGACCAAGAGACCCAGTACTTC.